Listed below are T cell receptor beta chains from one sample, sequenced in a study of T cell repertoires in cytomegalovirus infection. Their antigen targets remain unknown. TCRdb ran MiXCR on the reads and lists one entry per CDR3 protein. The sample records approximately 350,000 distinct CDR3 sequences, nearly 35% being singletons. This specimen was cultured PBMCs, taken from culture after CMV antigen stimulation. These receptors were taken from a human donor in good health (CMV status not recorded). Some clones in this sample may be carry-over from other donors' samples. Each CDR3 is given with its conserved first and last residue. Clone sizes are given selectively: once, few, many, or a class where the clone is expanded.

TRBJ1-2 | TRBV7-2 | many | CASSLALSNYGYTF
TRBJ2-1 | TRBV20-1 | once | CSARDPLAGAYNEQFF
TRBJ2-5 | TRBV7-2 | few | CASRRGGQETQYF
TRBJ1-1 | TRBV19 | NA | CASSWAGLTEAFF
TRBJ2-1 | TRBV2 | NA | CASSEAGPGLAGGRGF
TRBJ2-2 | TRBV11-3 | NA | CASTTPTATGELFF
TRBJ1-1 | TRBV4-3 | few | CASSRGLTNTEAFF
TRBJ1-4 | TRBV7-2 | NA | CASSLNKGGGEKLFF
TRBJ1-2 | TRBV19 | NA | CASSNPSTGGYTF
TRBJ1-2 | TRBV2 | few | CASSETSRAGGYTF
TRBJ1-3 | TRBV4-3 | NA | CASSQEGGWGRTGNTIYF